The clone carrying this T cell receptor beta chain was detected many times. The V and J ends lost 5 bases and 3 bases respectively, with 19 bases between them. The germline CDR1 and CDR2 sequences are SEHNR and FQNEAQ (reference sequence). The length of the CDR3 is 16 residues. The data originate from a study of T-cell reconstitution after alpha-beta-depleted transplantation in children. This sample's TCRbeta library carried unique molecular identifier barcodes. From the PCR reads, TCRdb called clonotypes with MiXCR, one entry per CDR3 protein. This sample has around 240,000 distinct CDR3 sequences, with 9% to 10% found just once.

This receptor was taken from a human donor who donated a stem cell graft to a child with SCID. The sequencing used PBMCs from the stem cell graft donor, collected from the stem cell graft. This rearrangement joins TRBV7-9 to TRBJ1-1; no definite D call. This CDR3 is CASSLDTPTGDTEAFF. The DNA of the CDR3 is TGTGCCAGCAGCCTTGACACGCCAACCGGGGACACTGAAGCTTTCTTT.